This entry describes one TCR beta chain. This clonotype was detected many times. Its target antigen remains unknown. Base qualities are not recorded, but no much larger clone differs from it by a single base. This record belongs to a study of regulatory T cells in long-lasting Graves disease (dated by TCRdb to about 2021). Looking at the study overall: Persistent Graves' disease meant more than 5 years of antithyroid drug treatment with TSH receptor autoantibodies that stayed positive. Persistent Graves' disease patients were compared with newly diagnosed Graves' disease patients by peripheral blood TCR sequencing and RNA sequencing. The study took place in China and was registered as a clinical trial. TCR sequencing covered some 13 persistent and 20 or so newly diagnosed Graves' disease patients, around 35 samples in total. Antithyroid drugs had been taken for approximately ten years on average by persistent Graves' disease patients in the clinical cohort.

V is pared back by 2 bases and J by 2 bases, with 13 bases lying between the germline termini. From a lookup of the germline V gene, CDR1 and CDR2 are MNHNS and SASEGT. The CDR3 sequence holds 16 residues, the cysteine and phenylalanine included. Kept here is only the CDR3 DNA, which spans 48 bases and is read in frame from base 1. The time point label corresponds to: persistent/refractory GD, antithyroid drugs over 5 years with positive TRAb. For both TCR sequencing and RNA sequencing, RNA was extracted from PBMCs using TRIzol. Graves' disease was diagnosed according to American Thyroid Association guidelines. Patients for the study were recruited at an endocrinology department in Xi'an, China. Each patient gave around 9.2 milliliters of peripheral blood, collected in an EDTA anticoagulant tube. Ficoll Paque Plus density gradient separation was used to isolate PBMCs, and no additional T cell sorting was done. An Agilent 2100 Bioanalyzer and agarose gel were used to check RNA quality, while a NanoDrop 2000 measured RNA concentration.

Results the study describes overall, beyond this receptor: Only the TCR beta chain was sequenced and analyzed. Persistent disease showed preferential use of TRBV28, TRBJ1-2 and TRBJ2-5, whereas newly diagnosed disease favored TRBV20-1 and TRBJ2-1. The authors noted that the small sample size was a limitation that may lower accuracy. Persistent patients shared more public clonotypes among themselves (under 3,000) than newly diagnosed patients did (roughly 910). Persistent Graves' disease patients showed lower TCR Shannon entropy and fewer highly expanded clones than newly diagnosed patients, suggesting clonal expansion. Because the primary lesion, thyroid tissue, could not be accessed, the study looked at peripheral blood alone.

Library creation used multiplex PCR. These reads were obtained on an Illumina HiSeq 4000. TCR beta libraries were built with iRepertoire HTBI primers and Arm-PCR amplification of CDR3 regions. Before sequencing, the PCR products underwent gel purification. The authors' analysis ran thus. Across samples, 60 to 80 TRBV and approximately 15 TRBJ segments were identified and used for gene usage analysis of CDR3 amino acid clonotypes. COPE and FqMerger were used to merge the filtered high-quality paired reads into contigs. BLAST was used to align contigs to the IMGT TRBV, TRBD and TRBJ reference genes, and CDR3 was defined following IMGT. Highly expanded clones were defined as clonotypes with a frequency above 0.1%. Shannon entropy was used to measure repertoire diversity, and the Gini coefficient was used to measure V-J evenness. A clonotype found in more than one individual was treated as public. TCRdb applied fastp at Q25 and MiXCR to the public reads, then kept only in-frame beta chains. For every CDR3 protein sequence, its rows merge into one entry that carries the most common genes and DNA. TCRdb, rather than the study authors, made the V and J calls. This sample has more than 300,000 distinct CDR3 sequences in its table, and 15% to 20% of those were observed once. Less than 30% of the sample lies in the top ten.

Sequencing was performed on peripheral blood mononuclear cells (PBMCs), taken when the disease was refractory, from a patient treated with antithyroid drugs. The sequence was obtained from a female donor with Graves disease. The chain couples TRBV6-1 to TRBJ1-5; the D gene remains uncertain. In nucleotides, the sequence is TGTGCCAGCAGTGAACAGGCCCTCATCGGCAATCAGCCCCAGCATTTT. It encodes CASSEQALIGNQPQHF.